The 6 T cell receptor beta chains presented below share a single source sample, sequenced in a study of cytotoxic CD8 clonotypes in ibrutinib-treated CLL. Repertoires were generated with immunoSEQ multiplex PCR, while TCRdb's copy carries only in-frame clones and drops some. The sample consists of more than 75,000 clones, roughly three quarters of them appearing once. The specimen was PBMCs, collected after 24 months of ibrutinib treatment. All receptors derive from a human donor with chronic lymphocytic leukemia.

The rearrangement links TRBV7-2 to TRBJ2-7; 12 bases match TRBD1. The CDR3 consists of 15 residues. Germline CDR1 and CDR2: SGHTA and FQGNSA. The V and J ends lost 0 bases and 7 bases, in that order; junction bases with no gene match: 4. The CDR3 sequence: CASSLAGQGASEQYF. The CDR3 nucleotides are TGTGCCAGCAGCTTAGCGGGACAGGGGGCTAGTGAGCAGTACTTC.

V usage is TRBV10-3 and J usage is TRBJ1-1; the D is unclear. V lost 0 bases, J lost 4 bases, and 9 bases lay in between. Germline V lookup: CDR1 ENHRY, CDR2 SYGVKD. There are 14 residues in the CDR3. CDR3 amino acids: CAISESPQSTEAFF. The CDR3 DNA reads TGTGCCATCAGTGAGTCCCCGCAGAGCACTGAAGCTTTCTTT.

The chain couples TRBV9 to TRBJ2-7; 8 bases match TRBD1. This CDR3 has 14 residues. Germline trimming cut 2 bases from V and 7 bases from J; bases unmatched to any gene: 8. Germline CDR1 SGDLS, CDR2 YYNGEE. The CDR3 loop reads CASSVRQGAEEQYF. CDR3 nucleotides: TGTGCCAGCAGCGTGCGCCAGGGGGCTGAAGAGCAGTACTTC.

This clone was observed a single time. This same CDR3 is encoded by further DNA sequences in the sample. V is TRBV9 and J is TRBJ1-3; perhaps TRBD1 as D (5 bases). V lost 2 bases and J 0 bases, leaving 9 bases between the germline ends. Germline CDR1 is SGDLS and CDR2 is YYNGEE. The CDR3 is 15 residues long. DNA for the CDR3: TGTGCCAGCAGCGTCTGGGGGGACTCTGGAAACACCATATATTTT. This translates into CASSVWGDSGNTIYF.

The chain recombines TRBV11-3 with TRBJ2-2, with a weak D call TRBD2 (5 bases). Germline loops: CDR1 SGHNT, CDR2 YENEEA. The V end was cut by 3 bases, the J end by 4 bases, with 9 bases between. The CDR3 spans 14 residues. CDR3 in amino acids: CASSFEGPTGELFF. CDR3 bases: TGTGCCAGCAGCTTCGAGGGCCCCACCGGGGAGCTGTTTTTT.

The chain uses TRBV11-2 and TRBJ1-2; TRBD1 might be the D (5 bases). CDR1 and CDR2 from the germline V gene are SGHAT and FQNNGV. The CDR3 spans 15 residues. Deletions cut 1 base from V and 4 bases from J, with 13 bases between. The CDR3 reads CASSLGDLDGYGYTF. In DNA, the CDR3 is TGTGCCAGCAGCTTAGGGGACCTAGACGGCTATGGCTACACCTTC.